Here is one T cell receptor (beta chain) with its context. The sample originates from a study of human T cells and chemical hapten exposure. Time point specified: patch test 2, 6 weeks after DPC sensitization. The treatment: therapeutic diphenylcyclopropenone sensitization with weekly scalp DPC. Germline-derived CDR1 and CDR2 are SGHAT and FQNNGV. The CDR3 is 15 residues long. The V and J ends lost 6 bases and 0 bases respectively, with 14 bases between them. MiXCR, run by TCRdb on the RACE reads, gives a single entry per CDR3 protein. The sample consists of 20,000 to 30,000 distinct CDR3 sequences, more than 8% of them appearing once.

This sequence was found in a young man with alopecia areata. Some clones in this sample may be carry-over from other donors' samples. The V and J genes are TRBV11-2 and TRBJ2-5; D remains unclear. Sequenced here: whole blood, sampled in connection with sensitization to the hapten diphenylcyclopropenone (DPC). The chain's CDR3 is CASSSGSSNQETQYF. The CDR3 DNA reads TGTGCCAGCAGTTCCGGGTCCTCAAACCAAGAGACCCAGTACTTC. Together with reference TRBV11-2 and TRBJ2-5, the CDR3 gives the full variable domain: EAGVAQSPRYKIIEKRQSVAFWCNPISGHATLYWYQQILGQGPKLLIQFQNNGVVDDSQLPKDRFSAERLKGVDSTLKIQPAKLEDSAVYLCASSSGSSNQETQYFGPGTRLLVL.